This T cell receptor (beta chain) was recovered during a study of shared clonotypes between healthy human individuals. The study's findings and limits: Naive subsets generally had larger estimated richness than memory subsets.

Profiling relied on immunoSEQ multiplex PCR, and the TCRdb table lists in-frame clones only, not all of them. The sample consists of some 2,000,000 clones, under 97% of them appearing once. In this sample, this clone turned up once. Its specificity is not known. CDR1 is SGHAT, CDR2 FQNNGV, per germline. The CDR3 is made up of 14 amino acids. The trim removed 3 bases at V and 15 bases at J, leaving 9 bases unmatched. The genes are TRBV11-2 and TRBJ2-1, with 12 bases identical to TRBD2. The clonotype was recovered from a man aged 18 to 30 in good health. Specimen: naive CD4+ T cells sorted from blood. The subset: CD45RA+ positively selected. The CDR3 here is CASSFDRLAGVRFF. The CDR3 bases are TGTGCCAGCAGCTTCGATAGACTAGCGGGAGTAAGGTTCTTC.